This T cell receptor (beta chain) is drawn from a study of Graves' ophthalmopathy and Graves' hyperthyroidism. The wider study: No treatment had been given when peripheral blood was collected at initial diagnosis.

This CDR3 region has 11 residues. The V gene lost 3 bases and the J gene lost 3 bases, with 6 bases spanning the gap. Per the germline V gene, CDR1 is DFQATT and CDR2 is SNEGSKA (reference sequence). This clonotype came up a few times. Amplification of TCR beta CDR3 regions used RNA transcripts. RT-PCR was first run with HTBI primers, then multiplex PCR in a second round. Each CDR3 protein gets one entry after TCRdb re-called the multiplex PCR reads with MiXCR. In the table there are approximately 150,000 distinct CDR3 sequences, 35% to 45% of which are singletons. The J gene is TRBJ2-7, the V gene TRBV20-1, with D possibly TRBD1 on 6 matching bases. The TCR comes from a man aged 25-45 years with Graves' ophthalmopathy. Sequenced input: peripheral blood. This CDR3 is CSARTGYEQYF. In DNA form, the CDR3 reads TGCAGTGCTAGGACAGGCTACGAGCAGTACTTC.